This is a list of T cell receptor beta chains from one sample in a study of PD-L1 blockade in urothelial cancer. The table came from immunoSEQ multiplex PCR; TCRdb's copy has only in-frame clones and leaves some out. The sample lists about 85,000 clones; about 84% were seen once. The sample in question was PBMCs, obtained around atezolizumab (anti-PD-L1) treatment. These receptors came from a man aged 60 to 69 with urothelial cancer. The conserved cysteine and the conserved F or W are not part of the CDR3 here.

TRBJ2-7,TRBV18,ASSPLGANEQY
TRBJ1-4,TRBV2,ASSDEQIATNEKLF
TRBJ1-1,TRBV2,ASSEQGYTEAF
TRBJ2-2,TRBV7-3,ASSLAGQGSGTGELF
TRBJ1-1,TRBV11-2,ASSLDRGGLNTEAF
TRBJ1-1,TRBV6-5,ASRADSTARAF
TRBJ2-5,TRBV5-1,ASSRTSGGRETQY
TRBJ1-1,TRBV5-1,ASSINRDGVTEAF
TRBJ1-4,TRBV5-1,ASSLEGRGREKLF
TRBJ2-2,TRBV2,ASSVIRGPTGELF
TRBJ2-7,TRBV9,ASSVGPDREYEQY
TRBJ1-2,TRBV11-2,ASSMGLGDGYT
TRBJ1-5,TRBV7-9,ASSPTSGNNQPQH
TRBJ1-1,TRBV23-1,AITGTPMNTEAF
TRBJ1-1,TRBV2,ASSEVREAF
TRBJ2-2,TRBV7-3,ASSLGAGTPHGELF